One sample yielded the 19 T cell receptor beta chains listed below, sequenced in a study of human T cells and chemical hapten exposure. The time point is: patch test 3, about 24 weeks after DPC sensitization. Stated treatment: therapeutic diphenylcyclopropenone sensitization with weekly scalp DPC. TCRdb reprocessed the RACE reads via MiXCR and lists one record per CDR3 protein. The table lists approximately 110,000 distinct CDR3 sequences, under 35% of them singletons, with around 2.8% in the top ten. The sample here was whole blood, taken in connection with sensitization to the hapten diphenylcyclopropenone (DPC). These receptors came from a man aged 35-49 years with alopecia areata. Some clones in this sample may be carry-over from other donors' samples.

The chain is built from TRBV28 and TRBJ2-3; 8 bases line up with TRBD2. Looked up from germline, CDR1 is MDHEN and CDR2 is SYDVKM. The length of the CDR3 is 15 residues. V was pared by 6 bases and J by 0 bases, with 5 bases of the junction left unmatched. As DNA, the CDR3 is TGTGCCAGCAGATTACTAGCGGTCAGCACAGATACGCAGTATTTT. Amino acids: CASRLLAVSTDTQYF.

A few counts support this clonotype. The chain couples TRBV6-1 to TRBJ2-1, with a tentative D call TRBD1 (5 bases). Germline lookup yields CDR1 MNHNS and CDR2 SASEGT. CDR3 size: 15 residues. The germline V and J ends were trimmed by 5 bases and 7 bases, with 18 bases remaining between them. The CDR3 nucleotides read TGTGCCAGCAGTCCAGGGTATGGCAACGGGAATGAGCAGTTCTTC. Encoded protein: CASSPGYGNGNEQFF.

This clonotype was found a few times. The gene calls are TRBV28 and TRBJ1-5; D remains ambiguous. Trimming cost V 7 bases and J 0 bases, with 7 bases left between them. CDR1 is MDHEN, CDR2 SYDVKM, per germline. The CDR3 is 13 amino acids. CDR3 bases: TGTGCCAGCAACAGATATAGCAATCAGCCCCAGCATTTT. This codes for CASNRYSNQPQHF.

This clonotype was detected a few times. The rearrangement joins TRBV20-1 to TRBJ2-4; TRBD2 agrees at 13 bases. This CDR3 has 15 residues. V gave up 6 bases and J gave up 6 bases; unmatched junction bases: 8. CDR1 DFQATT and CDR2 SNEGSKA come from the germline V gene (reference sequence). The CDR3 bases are TGCAGTGCAAGGACTAGCGGGAGTATCGGAAACATTCAGTACTTC. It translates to CSARTSGSIGNIQYF.

The CDR3 region has the DNA TGTGCCTGGAGCGGGGGGGGCAAAAACATTCAGTACTTC. Its protein is CAWSGGGKNIQYF. J is TRBJ2-4 and V is TRBV30; 8 bases match TRBD2. From germline, CDR1 is GTSNPN and CDR2 SVGIG (reference sequence). Trimming took 3 bases from V and 3 from J; bases not matched to a gene: 1. The CDR3 has 13 amino acids.

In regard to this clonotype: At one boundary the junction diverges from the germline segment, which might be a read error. The CDR3 nucleotides read TGTGCTAGCAGCTTAGACGCCAGCGGGGTACAAGAGACCCAGTACTTC. It translates to CASSLDASGVQETQYF. The chain employs TRBV7-7 and TRBJ2-5, with TRBD2 identical over 7 bases. This CDR3 is 16 amino acids long. Germline-derived CDR1 and CDR2 are SSHAT and FNYEAQ (reference sequence).

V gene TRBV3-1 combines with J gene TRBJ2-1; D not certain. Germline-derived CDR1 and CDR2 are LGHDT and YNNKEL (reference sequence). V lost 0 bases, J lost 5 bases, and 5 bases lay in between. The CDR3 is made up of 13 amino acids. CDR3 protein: CASSQENNNEQFF. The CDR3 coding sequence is TGTGCCAGCAGCCAAGAAAATAACAATGAGCAGTTCTTC.

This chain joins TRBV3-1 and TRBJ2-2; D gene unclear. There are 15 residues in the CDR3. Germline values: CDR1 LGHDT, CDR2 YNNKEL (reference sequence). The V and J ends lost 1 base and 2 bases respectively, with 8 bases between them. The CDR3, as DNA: TGTGCCAGCAGCCAAGGTGGCGTTAACACCGGGGAGCTGTTTTTT. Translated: CASSQGGVNTGELFF.

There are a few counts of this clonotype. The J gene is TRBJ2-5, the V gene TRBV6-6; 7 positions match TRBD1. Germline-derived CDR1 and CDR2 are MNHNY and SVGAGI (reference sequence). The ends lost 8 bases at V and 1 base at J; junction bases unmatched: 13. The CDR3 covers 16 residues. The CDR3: CASEIRTGAIQETQYF. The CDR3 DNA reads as TGTGCCAGCGAAATAAGAACAGGGGCAATCCAAGAGACCCAGTACTTC.

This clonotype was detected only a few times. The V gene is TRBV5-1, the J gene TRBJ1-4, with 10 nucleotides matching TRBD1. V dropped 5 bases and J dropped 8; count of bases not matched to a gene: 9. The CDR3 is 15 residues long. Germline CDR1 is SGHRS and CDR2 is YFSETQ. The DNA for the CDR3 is TGCGCCAGCAGGGAGACGGGACAGGGGAGAGAAAAACTGTTTTTT. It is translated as CASRETGQGREKLFF.

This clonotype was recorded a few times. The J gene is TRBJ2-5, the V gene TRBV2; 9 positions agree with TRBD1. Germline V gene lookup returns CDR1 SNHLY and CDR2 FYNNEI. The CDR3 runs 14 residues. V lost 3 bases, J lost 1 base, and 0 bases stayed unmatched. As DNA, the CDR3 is TGTGCCAGCAGTGAGACAGGGGGCCAAGAGACCCAGTACTTC. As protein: CASSETGGQETQYF.

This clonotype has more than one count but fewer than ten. CDR3 nucleotides: TGTGCCAGCTCACCACCGGCGGGAGTGTACGAGCAGTACGTC. It codes for CASSPPAGVYEQYV. The chain employs TRBV18 and TRBJ2-7; 7 nucleotides match TRBD2. Germline V gene lookup returns CDR1 KGHSH and CDR2 LQKENI. The CDR3 is 14 residues long. V lost 0 bases and J lost 4; bases outside the gene matches: 3.

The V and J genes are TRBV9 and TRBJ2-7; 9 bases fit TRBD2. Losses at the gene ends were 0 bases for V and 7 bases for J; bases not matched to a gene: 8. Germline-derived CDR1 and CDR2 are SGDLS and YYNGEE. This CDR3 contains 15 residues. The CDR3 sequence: CASSVGNSGSGEQYF. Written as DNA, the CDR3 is TGTGCCAGCAGCGTAGGTAATAGCGGGAGTGGTGAGCAGTACTTC.

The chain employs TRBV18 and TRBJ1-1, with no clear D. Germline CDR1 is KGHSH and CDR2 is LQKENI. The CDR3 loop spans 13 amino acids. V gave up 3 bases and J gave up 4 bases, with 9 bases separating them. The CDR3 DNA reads TGTGCCAGCTCACCCTCGGGGTCCACTGAAGCTTTCTTT. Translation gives CASSPSGSTEAFF.

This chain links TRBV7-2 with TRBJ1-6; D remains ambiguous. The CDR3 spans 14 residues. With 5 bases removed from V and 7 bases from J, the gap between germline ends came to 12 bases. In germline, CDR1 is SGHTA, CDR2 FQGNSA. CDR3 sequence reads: CASSPKRINSPLHF. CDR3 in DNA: TGTGCCAGCAGCCCCAAGCGTATCAATTCACCCCTCCACTTT.

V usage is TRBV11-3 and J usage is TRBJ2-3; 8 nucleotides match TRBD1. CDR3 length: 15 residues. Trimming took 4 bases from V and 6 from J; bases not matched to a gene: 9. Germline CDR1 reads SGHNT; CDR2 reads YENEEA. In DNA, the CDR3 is TGTGCCAGCAGCTCAGGGGGCCTGGAGCAGGATACGCAGTATTTT. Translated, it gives CASSSGGLEQDTQYF.

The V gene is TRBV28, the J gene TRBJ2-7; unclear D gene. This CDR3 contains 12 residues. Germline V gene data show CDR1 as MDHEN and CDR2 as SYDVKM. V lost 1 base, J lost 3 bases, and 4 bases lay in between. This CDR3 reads CASSLSDYEQYF. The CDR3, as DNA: TGTGCCAGCAGTTTATCCGACTACGAGCAGTACTTC.

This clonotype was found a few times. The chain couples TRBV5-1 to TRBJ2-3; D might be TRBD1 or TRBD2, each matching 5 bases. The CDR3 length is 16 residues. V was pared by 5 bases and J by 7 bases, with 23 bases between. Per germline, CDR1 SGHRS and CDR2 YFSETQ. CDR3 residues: CASSDSGTPSGNTQYF. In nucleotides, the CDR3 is TGCGCCAGCAGTGACTCCGGGACCCCCTCTGGAAATACGCAGTATTTT.

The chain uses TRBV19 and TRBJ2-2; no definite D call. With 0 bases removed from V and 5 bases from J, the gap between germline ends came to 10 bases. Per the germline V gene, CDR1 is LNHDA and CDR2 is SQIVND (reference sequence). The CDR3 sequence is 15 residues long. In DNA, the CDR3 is TGTGCCAGTAGTATAGAGGCCCGTTGGACCGGGGAGCTGTTTTTT. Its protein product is CASSIEARWTGELFF.